This is a list of T cell receptor beta chains from one sample in a study of T cell responses to AZD1222 COVID-19 vaccine. TCRdb's copy holds only in-frame clones and misses some; the assay was immunoSEQ multiplex PCR. The data contain about 170,000 clones, more than 85% of them seen just once; the ten biggest clones take up 3% to 5%. This specimen consisted of peripheral blood, obtained on day 0 of AZD1222 vaccination. The source is an adult in good health. Each CDR3 is given with its conserved first and last residue. A D gene is named only where the DNA matches it firmly. Size tells how often a clone was seen (once, few, many) or the class of an expanded clone, and some rows leave it out.

V: TRBV5-4
J: TRBJ1-2
size: -
D: -
CDR3: CASSFVENYGYTF
DNA: TGTGCCAGCAGCTTCGTAGAAAACTATGGCTACACCTTC

V: TRBV7-9
J: TRBJ1-4
size: -
D: -
CDR3: CASSFSQLTNEKLFF
DNA: TGTGCCAGCAGCTTCTCACAACTAACTAATGAAAAACTGTTTTTT

V: TRBV29-1
J: TRBJ1-2
size: once
D: -
CDR3: CSVDGGTLVYGYTF
DNA: TGCAGCGTTGATGGGGGAACCCTCGTCTATGGCTACACCTTC

V: TRBV2
J: TRBJ2-2
size: -
D: -
CDR3: CASSAGTINTGELFF
DNA: TGTGCCAGCAGCGCCGGGACAATAAACACCGGGGAGCTGTTTTTT

V: TRBV6-4
J: TRBJ2-6
size: -
D: -
CDR3: CASGPDYSGANVLTF
DNA: TGTGCCAGCGGGCCAGATTACTCTGGGGCCAACGTCCTGACTTTC

V: TRBV6-5
J: TRBJ2-7
size: -
D: TRBD1
CDR3: CASRPGQGGSYEQYF
DNA: TGTGCCAGCAGGCCCGGACAGGGGGGCTCCTACGAGCAGTACTTC

V: TRBV5-6
J: TRBJ2-3
size: -
D: -
CDR3: CASSLILGVQYF
DNA: TGTGCCAGCAGCTTGATTCTGGGAGTGCAGTATTTT

V: TRBV5-1
J: TRBJ1-5
size: -
D: -
CDR3: CASSFTVNQPQHF
DNA: TGCGCCAGCAGCTTTACAGTCAATCAGCCCCAGCATTTT

V: TRBV19
J: TRBJ2-5
size: -
D: -
CDR3: CASRSPGPRETQYF
DNA: TGTGCCAGTAGGTCCCCAGGGCCGCGAGAGACCCAGTACTTC

V: TRBV5-6
J: TRBJ2-7
size: -
D: -
CDR3: CASSLVGAGEADEQYF
DNA: TGTGCCAGCAGCTTGGTTGGGGCAGGGGAGGCCGACGAGCAGTACTTC

V: TRBV6-5
J: TRBJ1-1
size: -
D: TRBD1
CDR3: CASRDNRGAFF
DNA: TGTGCCAGCAGGGACAACAGGGGGGCTTTCTTT

V: TRBV3-1/TRBV3-2
J: TRBJ2-6
size: once
D: TRBD1
CDR3: CASSQGDRGYAGANVLTF
DNA: TGTGCCAGCAGCCAAGGAGACAGGGGGTACGCTGGGGCCAACGTCCTGACTTTC

V: TRBV19
J: TRBJ2-6
size: -
D: TRBD1
CDR3: CASSMGAGTGTGANVLTF
DNA: TGTGCCAGTAGTATGGGAGCCGGGACAGGGACCGGGGCCAACGTCCTGACTTTC

V: TRBV5-1
J: TRBJ1-4
size: once
D: -
CDR3: CASSPGQLNEKLFF
DNA: TGCGCCAGCAGCCCCGGGCAGCTTAATGAAAAACTGTTTTTT

V: TRBV4-1
J: TRBJ1-1
size: -
D: -
CDR3: CASSQTGGHVAFF
DNA: TGCGCCAGCAGCCAAACCGGCGGACATGTGGCTTTCTTT

V: TRBV12-3/TRBV12-4
J: TRBJ1-2
size: -
D: -
CDR3: CASRGQGYGYTF
DNA: TGTGCCAGCAGGGGCCAGGGGTATGGCTACACCTTC

V: TRBV12-3/TRBV12-4
J: TRBJ1-1
size: -
D: -
CDR3: CASSFGSGTEAFF
DNA: TGTGCCAGCAGTTTTGGGTCGGGCACTGAAGCTTTCTTT

V: TRBV5-1
J: TRBJ2-1
size: -
D: TRBD1
CDR3: CASSLPDRGNEQFF
DNA: TGCGCCAGCAGCTTACCTGACAGGGGCAATGAGCAGTTCTTC

V: TRBV11-2
J: TRBJ2-3
size: -
D: -
CDR3: CASSPLGGSTDTQYF
DNA: TGTGCCAGCAGCCCGCTCGGAGGGAGCACAGATACGCAGTATTTT

V: TRBV29-1
J: TRBJ2-2
size: -
D: TRBD1
CDR3: CSVDRAAGELFF
DNA: TGCAGCGTGGACAGGGCGGCCGGGGAGCTGTTTTTT

V: TRBV9
J: TRBJ2-3
size: -
D: -
CDR3: CASSVETDTDTQYF
DNA: TGTGCCAGCAGCGTAGAGACGGACACAGATACGCAGTATTTT

V: TRBV27
J: TRBJ2-7
size: -
D: -
CDR3: CASSWAGEFYEQYF
DNA: TGTGCCAGCAGTTGGGCAGGAGAATTCTACGAGCAGTACTTC

V: TRBV19
J: TRBJ1-1
size: -
D: -
CDR3: CASSITGHRNTEAFF
DNA: TGTGCCAGTAGTATTACGGGACACCGGAACACTGAAGCTTTCTTT

V: TRBV6-5
J: TRBJ2-7
size: -
D: -
CDR3: CASSYSHRTARYEQYF
DNA: TGTGCCAGCAGTTACTCTCACCGGACAGCCCGCTACGAGCAGTACTTC

V: TRBV19
J: TRBJ1-1
size: -
D: TRBD1
CDR3: CASNKGQNTFEAFF
DNA: TGTGCCAGTAATAAGGGACAGAATACTTTTGAAGCTTTCTTT

V: TRBV15
J: TRBJ2-1
size: -
D: -
CDR3: CATSRDKMVHNEQFF
DNA: TGTGCCACCAGCAGAGATAAGATGGTTCACAATGAGCAGTTCTTC

V: TRBV7-8
J: TRBJ1-3
size: -
D: -
CDR3: CASSTDPGNTIYF
DNA: TGTGCCAGCAGCACGGATCCTGGAAACACCATATATTTT